These 6 T cell receptor beta chains share one sample of origin, sequenced in a study of cytomegalovirus exposure and HLA in healthy donors. Vbeta (60) and Jbeta (13) primers were used in the PCR. Libraries were prepared by immunoSEQ multiplex PCR; TCRdb keeps only in-frame clonotypes and omits some of them. This sample has 150,000 to 200,000 clones, with about 59% found just once. The sequencing sample was made of PBMCs. All receptors come from a man between 40 and 49 years old in good health and CMV-seronegative.

This chain connects TRBV27 to TRBJ1-1; TRBD1 agrees at 7 bases. Germline V gene data show CDR1 as MNHEY and CDR2 as SMNVEV (reference sequence). The CDR3 loop spans 14 amino acids. The J segment lost 1 base and the V segment lost 5 bases, leaving 4 bases of the junction unmatched. The DNA of the CDR3 is TGTGCCAGCAGTCTCCAGGGGGAGAACACTGAAGCTTTCTTT. It specifies CASSLQGENTEAFF.

The chain carries TRBV5-1 and TRBJ1-4; no definite D call. The germline V gene has CDR1 SGHRS and CDR2 YFSETQ. This CDR3 spans 15 amino acids. V was cut by 1 base and J by 0 bases, with 7 bases left in between. The CDR3 DNA reads TGCGCCAGCAGCTTGACAGCAGCAACTAATGAAAAACTGTTTTTT. Protein product: CASSLTAATNEKLFF. Combining the CDR3 with reference TRBV5-1 and TRBJ1-4 gives the whole variable domain KAGVTQTPRYLIKTRGQQVTLSCSPISGHRSVSWYQQTPGQGLQFLFEYFSETQRNKGNFPGRFSGRQFSNSRSEMNVSTLELGDSALYLCASSLTAATNEKLFFGSGTQLSVL.

J is TRBJ2-2 and V is TRBV4-1, with 8 bases matching TRBD2. CDR1 and CDR2 (germline): MGHRA, YSYEKL. Trimming took 6 bases from V and 1 from J; bases not matched to a gene: 7. The CDR3 contains 16 residues. The CDR3 sequence: CASRPPGLGNTGELFF. As DNA, the CDR3 is TGCGCCAGCAGACCCCCGGGACTAGGGAACACCGGGGAGCTGTTTTTT.

This clone showed up just once. The V call is TRBV10-2, the J call TRBJ2-3; 7 positions agree with TRBD2. Germline-derived CDR1 and CDR2 are WSHSY and SAAADI. With 7 bases clipped from V and 2 bases from J, the junction kept 9 bases outside the gene matches. The CDR3 runs 15 residues. DNA for the CDR3: TGCGCCAGCACTAAGGAGGGACTACCCACAGATACGCAGTATTTT. Its protein is CASTKEGLPTDTQYF.

V is TRBV12-5 and J is TRBJ2-3; TRBD1 aligns across 7 bases. Looked up from germline, CDR1 is LGHNT and CDR2 is FRNRAP. The CDR3 is 14 amino acids. Unmatched junction bases numbered 5, after V lost 5 bases and J lost 3 bases. CDR3 nucleotide sequence: TGTGCTAGTGGTCCGATGACAGGGACAGATACGCAGTATTTT. It codes for CASGPMTGTDTQYF.

V and J are TRBV30 and TRBJ2-2; perhaps TRBD2 as D (6 bases). Germline CDR1 is GTSNPN and CDR2 is SVGIG (reference sequence). Trimming took off 1 base at V and 0 bases at J, with 21 bases between the two ends. The CDR3 loop spans 19 amino acids. The CDR3 here is CAWSAFGGDLFANTGELFF. CDR3 DNA sequence: TGTGCCTGGAGTGCGTTCGGGGGAGACCTATTCGCGAACACCGGGGAGCTGTTTTTT. Filled out from reference TRBV30 and TRBJ2-2, the complete variable domain reads SQTIHQWPATLVQPVGSPLSLECTVEGTSNPNLYWYRQAAGRGLQLLFYSVGIGQISSEVPQNLSASRPQDRQFILSSKKLLLSDSGFYLCAWSAFGGDLFANTGELFFGEGSRLTVL.